These T cell receptor beta chains were read from a single sample in a study of blood T cell repertoires in COVID-19. Measured with immunoSEQ multiplex PCR; TCRdb has only the in-frame clones, and not every one. The sample records 350,000 to 550,000 clones, 87% being singletons. Sequencing was carried out using PBMCs or T cells enriched from blood (not recorded which). The receptors stem from a woman younger than 35 with acute COVID-19. CDR3s include the opening cysteine and the closing phenylalanine or tryptophan. A D gene is named only where the DNA matches it firmly. Size is stated for part of the rows, as once, few or many counts, or as a class when the clone is expanded.

CDR3aa	CDR3nt	abundance	v_gene	d_gene	j_gene
CASSWTGVIETQYF	TGTGCCAGCAGTTGGACAGGGGTAATAGAGACCCAGTACTTC	-	TRBV6-5	TRBD1	TRBJ2-5
CASSITSGRRDTGELFF	TGTGCCAGCAGTATTACTAGCGGGAGGAGGGACACCGGGGAGCTGTTTTTT	-	TRBV27	TRBD2	TRBJ2-2
CASSRSNRALNYGYTF	TGTGCCAGCAGCCGAAGTAACAGGGCTTTAAACTATGGCTACACCTTC	-	TRBV3-1/TRBV3-2	-	TRBJ1-2
CASSFLGEGNIQYF	TGTGCCAGCAGTTTCCTGGGGGAGGGGAACATTCAGTACTTC	-	TRBV28	TRBD2	TRBJ2-4
CASSLGLAEQFF	TGTGCCAGCAGCTTGGGACTAGCGGAGCAGTTCTTC	-	TRBV7-9	TRBD2	TRBJ2-1
CASPSGGAGNTIYF	TGTGCCAGCCCATCTGGAGGCGCTGGAAACACCATATATTTT	-	TRBV19	-	TRBJ1-3
CASSVRGGDGYTF	TGTGCCAGCAGCGTCCGAGGGGGCGATGGCTACACCTTC	-	TRBV9	TRBD1	TRBJ1-2
CAWSRQRQETQYF	TGTGCCTGGAGTCGACAGCGTCAAGAGACCCAGTACTTC	-	TRBV30	-	TRBJ2-5
CASISSGQETQYF	TGTGCCAGCATCAGTAGCGGCCAAGAGACCCAGTACTTC	-	TRBV6-5	-	TRBJ2-5
CASSGDPSGGYTF	TGCGCCAGCAGCGGTGACCCCTCGGGTGGCTACACCTTC	-	TRBV10-1	-	TRBJ1-2
CASSIFHDTYEQYF	TGTGCCAGTAGTATTTTTCACGATACTTACGAGCAGTACTTC	-	TRBV19	-	TRBJ2-7
CASSQLPPGLSGNTIYF	TGTGCCAGCAGCCAACTTCCTCCAGGGCTCTCTGGAAACACCATATATTTT	-	TRBV7-2	-	TRBJ1-3
CASSEAARGILTDTQYF	TGTGCCAGCAGTGAAGCGGCCCGGGGGATACTCACAGATACGCAGTATTTT	-	TRBV2	-	TRBJ2-3
CASSPGQTRYSNQPQHF	TGTGCCAGCAGCCCAGGACAGACTCGTTATAGCAATCAGCCCCAGCATTTT	few	TRBV7-6	-	TRBJ1-5
CASSFTGSRELFF	TGTGCCAGCAGTTTTACAGGTTCCAGGGAGCTGTTTTTT	-	TRBV11-2	-	TRBJ2-2
CAIQGQDINEQFF	TGTGCCATCCAGGGACAGGACATCAATGAGCAGTTCTTC	-	TRBV10-3	TRBD1	TRBJ2-1
CAITTGGYQPQHF	TGTGCCATCACGACAGGGGGCTACCAGCCCCAGCATTTT	-	TRBV28	TRBD1	TRBJ1-5
CASSLDPRQGASYEQYF	TGTGCCAGCAGCTTAGATCCGAGACAGGGGGCATCCTACGAGCAGTACTTC	-	TRBV7-2	TRBD1	TRBJ2-7
CASSLEWGDSPLHF	TGTGCCAGCAGCTTAGAATGGGGGGATTCACCCCTCCACTTT	-	TRBV7-9	-	TRBJ1-6
CASSDRDKPEAFF	TGTGCCAGCAGCGACCGGGACAAACCTGAAGCTTTCTTT	-	TRBV5-5	-	TRBJ1-1
CASRTGDTGELFF	TGTGCCAGCCGGACAGGAGACACCGGGGAGCTGTTTTTT	-	TRBV28	TRBD1	TRBJ2-2
CGTNEDTEQYF	TGTGGTACGAATGAGGATACGGAGCAGTACTTC	-	TRBV2	-	TRBJ2-7
CASSQPGTPEVGEKLFF	TGTGCCAGCTCCCAACCCGGGACACCCGAGGTGGGTGAAAAACTGTTTTTT	-	TRBV25-1	-	TRBJ1-4
CASSQDGLASNEQFF	TGTGCCAGCAGCCAAGATGGACTAGCCAGCAATGAGCAGTTCTTC	-	TRBV3-1/TRBV3-2	TRBD2	TRBJ2-1
CASVVIASSGNTIYF	TGTGCCAGCGTCGTGATAGCTAGCTCTGGAAACACCATATATTTT	-	TRBV6-5	-	TRBJ1-3
CASSRDIATNEKLFF	TGTGCCAGCAGCCGGGACATCGCAACTAATGAAAAACTGTTTTTT	-	TRBV5-5	-	TRBJ1-4
CASSPDRVAFF	TGTGCCAGCAGCCCGGACAGGGTAGCTTTCTTT	-	TRBV7-2	TRBD1	TRBJ1-1
CASSVQDRGNYGYTF	TGTGCCAGCAGCGTACAGGACAGGGGTAACTATGGCTACACCTTC	-	TRBV9	TRBD1	TRBJ1-2
CASSGDRAETQYF	TGTGCCAGCAGTGGCGACAGGGCGGAGACCCAGTACTTC	-	TRBV2	TRBD1	TRBJ2-5
CASSASPTRVNESSGANVLTF	TGTGCCAGCAGCGCGTCCCCCACTAGGGTAAACGAGAGCTCTGGGGCCAACGTCCTGACTTTC	once	TRBV9	-	TRBJ2-6
CASSEITQNTEAFF	TGTGCCAGCAGTGAAATCACACAGAACACTGAAGCTTTCTTT	few	TRBV6-1	-	TRBJ1-1
CASSLEGRELDTQYF	TGCGCCAGCAGCTTGGAGGGCAGGGAATTAGATACGCAGTATTTT	-	TRBV5-1	-	TRBJ2-3
CASSLRPLGGQYF	TGTGCCAGCAGCTTGAGACCGCTAGGAGGGCAGTACTTC	few	TRBV5-8	-	TRBJ2-7
CSVDRGWGYTF	TGCAGCGTTGACAGGGGTTGGGGCTACACCTTC	-	TRBV29-1	-	TRBJ1-2
CASSVSGGASNEQFF	TGTGCCAGCAGCGTTAGCGGGGGGGCGTCCAATGAGCAGTTCTTC	once	TRBV11-2	TRBD2	TRBJ2-1
CASSLERDTEAFF	TGCGCCAGCAGCTTGGAGAGGGACACTGAAGCTTTCTTT	-	TRBV5-1	-	TRBJ1-1
CASSLGQGATDTQYF	TGCGCCAGCAGCTTAGGACAGGGGGCCACAGATACGCAGTATTTT	-	TRBV5-1	TRBD1	TRBJ2-3
CASSKWGTGAYEQYF	TGTGCCAGTAGTAAATGGGGGACAGGGGCCTACGAGCAGTACTTC	-	TRBV19	TRBD1	TRBJ2-7
CASSASTSGLGEQYF	TGTGCCAGCAGTGCCAGTACTAGCGGGTTGGGCGAGCAGTACTTC	-	TRBV2	TRBD2	TRBJ2-7
CASSYGGAGELFF	TGTGCCAGCAGTTACGGAGGGGCCGGGGAGCTGTTTTTT	-	TRBV6-5	-	TRBJ2-2
CASSQARLAGTDTQYF	TGTGCCAGCAGCCAAGCGAGACTAGCGGGGACAGATACGCAGTATTTT	-	TRBV3-1/TRBV3-2	TRBD2	TRBJ2-3
CAWSYLRGGNGYTF	TGTGCCTGGAGTTACCTTCGGGGGGGGAATGGCTACACCTTC	-	TRBV30	-	TRBJ1-2
CASSTWGQGKNNEQFF	TGTGCCAGCAGCACGTGGGGACAGGGGAAGAACAATGAGCAGTTCTTC	-	TRBV28	TRBD1	TRBJ2-1
CASSASGGYEQYF	TGTGCCAGCAGTGCGAGCGGGGGCTACGAGCAGTACTTC	-	TRBV2	TRBD2	TRBJ2-7
CASSQATAYDYGYTF	TGTGCCAGCAGCCAGGCGACAGCGTACGACTATGGCTACACCTTC	-	TRBV3-1/TRBV3-2	-	TRBJ1-2
CASSRAPGLAGVEQFF	TGTGCCAGCAGCCGAGCGCCGGGACTAGCGGGGGTTGAGCAGTTCTTC	-	TRBV11-1	TRBD2	TRBJ2-1
CASSLASGGPNEQFF	TGCGCCAGCAGCTTGGCTAGCGGGGGGCCTAATGAGCAGTTCTTC	-	TRBV5-1	TRBD2	TRBJ2-1
CASSPGGVAGEKLFF	TGTGCCAGCAGCCCTGGGGGGGTGGCGGGTGAAAAACTGTTTTTT	-	TRBV7-2	-	TRBJ1-4
CASSLVGTEAFF	TGTGCCAGCAGCTTAGTCGGCACTGAAGCTTTCTTT	-	TRBV11-2	-	TRBJ1-1
CASSLIFGGAAHNEKLFF	TGTGCCAGCAGTTTAATCTTTGGAGGGGCCGCACATAATGAAAAACTGTTTTTT	-	TRBV28	-	TRBJ1-4
CSASRGGTYEQYF	TGCAGTGCTAGTCGCGGCGGGACCTACGAGCAGTACTTC	-	TRBV20-1	-	TRBJ2-7
CSVEDRLAGETGELFF	TGCAGCGTTGAAGATAGGCTAGCGGGAGAGACCGGGGAGCTGTTTTTT	-	TRBV29-1	TRBD2	TRBJ2-2
CASSVGQGEIFGYTF	TGTGCCAGCAGCGTAGGACAGGGTGAAATCTTCGGCTACACCTTC	-	TRBV9	TRBD1	TRBJ1-2
CASSLVAGGISYEQYF	TGTGCCAGCAGCTTGGTAGCCGGGGGGATCTCCTACGAGCAGTACTTC	-	TRBV5-5	TRBD2	TRBJ2-7
CASSQLYRDSAAFF	TGTGCCAGCAGCCAGTTATACCGGGACAGTGCAGCTTTCTTT	-	TRBV3-1/TRBV3-2	TRBD1	TRBJ1-1
CASSPGTDYQPRTLGHF	TGTGCCAGCAGTCCTGGGACGGACTATCAGCCCCGGACGCTAGGCCATTTT	-	TRBV27	-	TRBJ1-5
CASSLRAGVGNEQFF	TGTGCCAGCAGTCTCAGAGCGGGAGTTGGTAATGAGCAGTTCTTC	-	TRBV27	TRBD2	TRBJ2-1
CASSPPRFGTDRRELFF	TGTGCCAGCTCACCACCAAGGTTCGGGACAGATCGTAGGGAGCTGTTTTTT	-	TRBV18	TRBD1	TRBJ2-2
CASSIGTSGASYNEQFF	TGTGCCAGTAGTATAGGGACTAGCGGGGCCTCCTACAATGAGCAGTTCTTC	-	TRBV19	TRBD2	TRBJ2-1
CASRASGRPQETQYF	TGTGCCAGCAGGGCTAGCGGGAGACCTCAAGAGACCCAGTACTTC	once	TRBV28	TRBD2	TRBJ2-5